The 9 T cell receptor beta chains reported below all come from one sample, sequenced in a study of T-cell memory formation after mild COVID-19. MiXCR, run by TCRdb on the 5' RACE reads, gives a single entry per CDR3 protein. The sample shows 350,000 to 500,000 distinct CDR3 sequences, less than 25% of them seen only once. The sequenced sample was PBMCs or a T cell subset sorted from them (not recorded which). Receptor source: an adult woman who had mild COVID-19 (a few samples of this study predate the infection). Cell type and time point are not known.

This clonotype was seen a handful of times. The rearrangement uses TRBV4-1 and TRBJ2-7; TRBD1 might be the D (6 bases). V lost 0 bases and J 0 bases, leaving 12 bases between the germline ends. Germline-derived CDR1 and CDR2 are MGHRA and YSYEKL. This CDR3 spans 16 amino acids. The CDR3: CASSQDRTDYSYEQYF. The CDR3 bases are TGCGCCAGCAGCCAAGATAGGACAGACTACTCCTACGAGCAGTACTTC.

This clonotype was seen a handful of times. J is TRBJ2-7 and V is TRBV11-2; D is possibly TRBD1 or TRBD2 (5 bases each). The ends were cut back, 4 bases at V and 4 bases at J, with 20 bases in the middle. Germline CDR1 and CDR2: SGHAT and FQNNGV. CDR3 length: 16 residues. The CDR3 nucleotides are TGTGCCAGCAGCTCGCTGTCGGGACCGGCTTATTACGAGCAGTACTTC. Translation: CASSSLSGPAYYEQYF.

V and J are TRBV6-1 and TRBJ2-7, with D possibly TRBD2 on 5 matching bases. The CDR3 has 12 residues. CDR1 and CDR2 from the germline V gene are MNHNS and SASEGT. Trimming left V 4 bases short and J 7 bases short, with 11 bases between. In nucleotides, the CDR3 is TGTGCCAGCAGTGTAAGTGGACTGGAGCAGTACTTC. Translation gives CASSVSGLEQYF.

This clonotype has more than one count but fewer than ten. The chain joins TRBV9 to TRBJ2-5; 7 bases are shared with TRBD2. The J segment lost 4 bases and the V segment lost 0 bases, leaving 9 bases of the junction unmatched. CDR1 SGDLS and CDR2 YYNGEE come from the germline V gene. The length of the CDR3 is 16 residues. CDR3 nucleotides: TGTGCCAGCAGCGTAGCTGGCGGGAGAAGGGGAGAGACCCAGTACTTC. The encoded protein is CASSVAGGRRGETQYF.

The rearrangement links TRBV12-3 or TRBV12-4 to TRBJ2-1; D ambiguous. Trimming cost V 6 bases and J 11 bases, with 11 bases left between them. The CDR3 has 11 amino acids. The CDR3: CASSLTDQQFF. The DNA of the CDR3 is TGTGCCAGCAGCTTGACGGATCAGCAGTTCTTC.

A few counts support this clonotype. The gene calls are TRBV6-5 and TRBJ2-7; possibly TRBD2 for D (6 bases). In germline, CDR1 is MNHEY, CDR2 SVGAGI. CDR3 length: 12 amino acids. With 8 bases removed from V and 5 bases from J, the gap between germline ends came to 13 bases. Written as DNA, the CDR3 is TGTGCCAGCGCAGGAGGGCCCCACGAGCAGTACTTC. It translates to CASAGGPHEQYF.

CDR3 nucleotide sequence: TGTGCCATCAGTCGACAGCCACAAGAGACCCAGTACTTC. It translates to CAISRQPQETQYF. J is TRBJ2-5 and V is TRBV10-3; a weak D match, TRBD1 (5 bases). CDR3 length equals 13 residues. V was trimmed by 5 bases and J by 2 bases, leaving 9 bases between them. Per the germline V gene, CDR1 is ENHRY and CDR2 is SYGVKD.

V gene TRBV7-9 combines with J gene TRBJ2-7; TRBD2 matches 7 bases. V lost 5 bases to trimming and J lost 1 base; unmatched junction nucleotides: 11. Germline CDR1 is SEHNR and CDR2 is FQNEAQ (reference sequence). The CDR3 extends over 16 amino acids. CDR3 sequence (DNA): TGTGCCAGCAGCCCAGGCGTGCGGGGGTATTCCTACGAGCAGTACTTC. Residues: CASSPGVRGYSYEQYF. Full variable domain (rest looked up from reference TRBV7-9 and TRBJ2-7): DTGVSQNPRHKITKRGQNVTFRCDPISEHNRLYWYRQTLGQGPEFLTYFQNEAQLEKSRLLSDRFSAERPKGSFSTLEIQRTEQGDSAMYLCASSPGVRGYSYEQYFGPGTRLTVT.

The rearrangement joins TRBV2 to TRBJ1-2, with D perhaps matching TRBD1 (6 bases). The CDR3 has 15 amino acids. Germline V lookup: CDR1 SNHLY, CDR2 FYNNEI. V was clipped by 7 bases and J by 3 bases, with 18 bases between them. The CDR3 loop reads CASTLPDRLDYGYTF. The DNA for the CDR3 is TGTGCCAGCACCTTACCGGACAGACTGGACTATGGCTACACCTTC.